The source of this T cell receptor (beta chain) is a study of T cells after yellow fever vaccination. 5'RACE template switching generated TCR cDNA, adding a universal primer site and UMIs. Via MiXCR, TCRdb re-called the 5' RACE reads, giving one row per CDR3 protein. The table shows about 120,000 distinct CDR3 sequences, with 13% to 15% occurring only once. V dropped 0 bases and J dropped 0 bases, with 8 bases sitting between them. Germline values: CDR1 SEHNR, CDR2 FQNEAQ (reference sequence). The CDR3 is 15 residues long. This clonotype was seen many times. The material was CD8+ T cells sorted from PBMCs, obtained 5 days after the yellow fever booster vaccination. The origin of this receptor is a man younger than 30 who received the YFV17D yellow fever vaccine. V and J are TRBV7-9 and TRBJ1-1; D is ambiguous. For the CDR3, the DNA is TGTGCCAGCAGCTTAGCGCAAGGATTGAACACTGAAGCTTTCTTT. This sequence encodes CASSLAQGLNTEAFF.